The 2 T cell receptor beta chains listed next were all sequenced from one sample in a study of blood T cell repertoires in COVID-19 (dated by TCRdb to 2018 to 2021). Library method: the immunoSEQ multiplex PCR assay. TCRdb mirrors the immuneACCESS table, restricted to in-frame sequences. Some clones are absent from its copies; in checked studies, under half trace to an unresolved V gene, and the reason for the others is unknown. Present in this sample are roughly 130,000 clones, 88% of which were seen just once. Around 2.3% of the sample is in the top ten clones. Sequenced input: peripheral blood. The receptors originated from a human donor with COVID-19, enrolled during active disease. The donor label of this sample is uncertain.

The rearrangement joins TRBV6-6 to TRBJ2-5, with 15 bases that match TRBD2. CDR1 MNHNY and CDR2 SVGAGI come from the germline V gene (reference sequence). CDR3 length: 19 amino acids. The ends lost 5 bases at V and 2 bases at J; junction bases unmatched: 12. The CDR3 DNA reads TGTGCCAGCAGTCACGGGGCCGGAGGACTAGCGGGGGGGCAAGAGACCCAGTACTTC. Its translation is CASSHGAGGLAGGQETQYF.

The genes are TRBV18 and TRBJ1-2; 7 bases line up with TRBD1. The CDR3 is 15 amino acids. CDR1 is KGHSH and CDR2 is LQKENI in the germline V gene. Germline trimming cut 3 bases from V and 1 base from J; bases unmatched to any gene: 5. The CDR3 loop reads CASSPRDSSNYGYTF. CDR3 coding DNA: TGTGCCAGCTCACCCCGGGACAGCAGTAACTATGGCTACACCTTC.